This note documents a single T cell receptor beta chain sequence. Assay used: immunoSEQ multiplex PCR; TCRdb lists only in-frame clones, some missing. The sample records 150,000 to 200,000 clones, 70% to 90% being singletons. This entry comes from a study of blood T cell repertoires in COVID-19. Background on the study: The analysed material was cDNA or gDNA that came from T cells, B-cell-depleted T cells, or PBMCs.

The sample consisted of peripheral blood. The source is a man between 65 and 79 years old with active or convalescent COVID-19.

CDR3 sequence reads: CASSRPGQGYEQYF. The CDR3, as DNA: TGCGCCAGCAGCAGACCGGGACAGGGCTACGAGCAGTACTTC. The chain recombines TRBV5-1 with TRBJ2-7; 9 nucleotides match TRBD1. The germline gives CDR1 SGHRS, CDR2 YFSETQ. The CDR3 totals 14 residues. V shed 4 bases and J 3 bases; nucleotides not matched to a gene: 5.